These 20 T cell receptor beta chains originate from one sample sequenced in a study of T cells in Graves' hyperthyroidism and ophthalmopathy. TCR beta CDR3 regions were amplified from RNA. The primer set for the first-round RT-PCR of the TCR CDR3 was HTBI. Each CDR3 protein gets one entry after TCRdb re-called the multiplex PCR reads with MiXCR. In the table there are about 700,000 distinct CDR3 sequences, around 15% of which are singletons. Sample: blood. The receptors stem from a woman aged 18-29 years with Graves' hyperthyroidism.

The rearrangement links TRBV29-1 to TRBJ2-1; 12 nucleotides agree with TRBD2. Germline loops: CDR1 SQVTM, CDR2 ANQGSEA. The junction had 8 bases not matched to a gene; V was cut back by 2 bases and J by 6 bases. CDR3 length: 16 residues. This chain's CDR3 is CSVERPTSGSFNEQFF. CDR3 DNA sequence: TGCAGCGTTGAAAGGCCGACTAGCGGGAGTTTCAATGAGCAGTTCTTC.

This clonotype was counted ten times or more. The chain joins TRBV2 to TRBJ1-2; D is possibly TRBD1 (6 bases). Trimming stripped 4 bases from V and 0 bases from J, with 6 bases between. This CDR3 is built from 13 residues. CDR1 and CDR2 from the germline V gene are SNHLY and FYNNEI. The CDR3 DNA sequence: TGTGCCAGCAGTGGGACAGCTAACTATGGCTACACCTTC. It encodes CASSGTANYGYTF.

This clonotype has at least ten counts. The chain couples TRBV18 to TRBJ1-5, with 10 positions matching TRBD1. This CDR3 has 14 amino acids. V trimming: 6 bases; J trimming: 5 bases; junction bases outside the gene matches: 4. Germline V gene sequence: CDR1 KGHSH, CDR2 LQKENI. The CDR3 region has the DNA TGTGCCAGCTCCCGACAGGGGGCGGATCAGCCCCAGCATTTT. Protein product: CASSRQGADQPQHF.

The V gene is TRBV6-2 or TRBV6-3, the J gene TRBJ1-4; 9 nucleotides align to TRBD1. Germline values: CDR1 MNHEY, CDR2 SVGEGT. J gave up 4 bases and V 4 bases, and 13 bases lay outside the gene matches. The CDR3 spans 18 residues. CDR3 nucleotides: TGTGCCAGCAGTTCCGGACAGGGGTTATCCAACTATAATGAAAAACTGTTTTTT. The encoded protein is CASSSGQGLSNYNEKLFF.

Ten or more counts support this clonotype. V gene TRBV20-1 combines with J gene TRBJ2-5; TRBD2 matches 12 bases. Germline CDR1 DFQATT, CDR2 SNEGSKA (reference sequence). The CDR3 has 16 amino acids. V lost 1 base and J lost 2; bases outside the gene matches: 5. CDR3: CSARAPGTSGQETQYF. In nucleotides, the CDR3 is TGCAGTGCTAGAGCTCCAGGGACTAGCGGGCAAGAGACCCAGTACTTC.

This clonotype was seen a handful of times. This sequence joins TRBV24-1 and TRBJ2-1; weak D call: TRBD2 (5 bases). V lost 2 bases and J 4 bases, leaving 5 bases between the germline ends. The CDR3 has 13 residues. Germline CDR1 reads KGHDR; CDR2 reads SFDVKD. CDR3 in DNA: TGTGCCACCAGTGATTGGGAGTACAATGAGCAGTTCTTC. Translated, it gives CATSDWEYNEQFF.

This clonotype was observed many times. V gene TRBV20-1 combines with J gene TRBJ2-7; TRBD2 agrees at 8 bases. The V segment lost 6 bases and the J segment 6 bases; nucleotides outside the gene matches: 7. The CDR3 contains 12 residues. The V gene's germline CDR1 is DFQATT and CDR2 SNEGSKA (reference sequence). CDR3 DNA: TGCAGTGCACCCCCCGGGAGGGCCGAGCAGTACTTC. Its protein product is CSAPPGRAEQYF.

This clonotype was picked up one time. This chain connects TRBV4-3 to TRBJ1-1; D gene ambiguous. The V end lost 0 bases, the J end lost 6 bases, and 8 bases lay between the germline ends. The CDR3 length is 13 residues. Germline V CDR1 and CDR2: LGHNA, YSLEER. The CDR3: CASSQDRHSEAFF. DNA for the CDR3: TGCGCCAGCAGCCAAGATCGCCATTCTGAAGCTTTCTTT.

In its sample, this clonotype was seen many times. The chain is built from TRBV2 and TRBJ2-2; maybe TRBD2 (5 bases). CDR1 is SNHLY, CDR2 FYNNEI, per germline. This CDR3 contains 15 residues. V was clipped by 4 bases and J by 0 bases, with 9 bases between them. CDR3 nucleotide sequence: TGTGCCAGCAGTGTCCGCGGGTCGAACACCGGGGAGCTGTTTTTT. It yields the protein CASSVRGSNTGELFF.

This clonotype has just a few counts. The CDR3: CASSIRGPTDTQYF. The CDR3 bases are TGTGCCAGCAGCATACGGGGCCCCACAGATACGCAGTATTTT. This chain links TRBV7-6 with TRBJ2-3; D could derive from TRBD1 or TRBD2 (5 bases each). Trimming took off 5 bases at V and 2 bases at J, with 11 bases between the two ends. The CDR3 extends over 14 amino acids. CDR1 is SGHVS, CDR2 FNYEAQ, per germline.

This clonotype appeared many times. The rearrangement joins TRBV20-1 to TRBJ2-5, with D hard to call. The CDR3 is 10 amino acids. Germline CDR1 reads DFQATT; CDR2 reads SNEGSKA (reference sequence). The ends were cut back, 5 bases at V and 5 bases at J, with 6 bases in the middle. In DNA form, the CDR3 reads TGCAGTGCTGGTAGCGAGACCCAGTACTTC. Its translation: CSAGSETQYF.

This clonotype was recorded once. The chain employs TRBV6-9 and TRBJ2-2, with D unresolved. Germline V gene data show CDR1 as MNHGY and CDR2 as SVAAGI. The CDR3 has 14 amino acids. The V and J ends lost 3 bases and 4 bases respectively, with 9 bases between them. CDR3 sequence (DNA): TGTGCCAGCAGTTACAGGCCCTCCACCGGGGAGCTGTTTTTT. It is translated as CASSYRPSTGELFF.

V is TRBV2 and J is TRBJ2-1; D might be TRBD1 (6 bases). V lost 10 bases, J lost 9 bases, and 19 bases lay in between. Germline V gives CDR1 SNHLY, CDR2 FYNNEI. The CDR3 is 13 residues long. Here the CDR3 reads CANRAGSFPEQFF. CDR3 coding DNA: TGTGCCAACAGGGCAGGAAGCTTCCCTGAGCAGTTCTTC.

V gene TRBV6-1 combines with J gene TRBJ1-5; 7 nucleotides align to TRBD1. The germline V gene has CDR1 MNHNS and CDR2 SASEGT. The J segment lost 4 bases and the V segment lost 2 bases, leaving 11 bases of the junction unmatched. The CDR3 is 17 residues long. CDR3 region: CASSEQAQGGKNQPQHF. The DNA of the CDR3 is TGTGCCAGCAGTGAACAGGCGCAGGGGGGTAAAAATCAGCCCCAGCATTTT.

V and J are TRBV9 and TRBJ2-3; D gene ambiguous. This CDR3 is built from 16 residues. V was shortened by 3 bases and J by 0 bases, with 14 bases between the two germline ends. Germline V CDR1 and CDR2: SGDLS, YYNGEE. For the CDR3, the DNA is TGTGCCAGCAGCGCACGTAGCACCCCTAGCACAGATACGCAGTATTTT. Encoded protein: CASSARSTPSTDTQYF. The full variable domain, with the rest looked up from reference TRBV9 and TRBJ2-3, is DSGVTQTPKHLITATGQRVTLRCSPRSGDLSVYWYQQSLDQGLQFLIQYYNGEERAKGNILERFSAQQFPDLHSELNLSSLELGDSALYFCASSARSTPSTDTQYFGPGTRLTVL.

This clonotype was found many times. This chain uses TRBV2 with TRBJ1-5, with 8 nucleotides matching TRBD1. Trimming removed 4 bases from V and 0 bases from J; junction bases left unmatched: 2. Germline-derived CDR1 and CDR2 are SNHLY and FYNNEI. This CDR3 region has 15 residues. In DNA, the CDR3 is TGTGCCAGCAGTGGACAGGGGAATAGCAATCAGCCCCAGCATTTT. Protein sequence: CASSGQGNSNQPQHF.

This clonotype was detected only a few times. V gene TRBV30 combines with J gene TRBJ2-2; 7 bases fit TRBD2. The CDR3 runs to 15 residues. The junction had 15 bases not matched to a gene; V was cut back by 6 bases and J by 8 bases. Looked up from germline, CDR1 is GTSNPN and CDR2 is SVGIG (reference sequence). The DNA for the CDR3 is TGTGCCTGCAGAACCGGGACTACGCGGGGGGGGGAGCTGTTTTTT. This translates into CACRTGTTRGGELFF.

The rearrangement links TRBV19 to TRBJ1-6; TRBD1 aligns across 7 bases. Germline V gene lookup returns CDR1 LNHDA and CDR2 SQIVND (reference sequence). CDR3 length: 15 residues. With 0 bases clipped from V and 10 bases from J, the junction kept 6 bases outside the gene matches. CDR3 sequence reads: CASSIDLDRWSPLHF. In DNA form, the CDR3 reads TGTGCCAGTAGTATAGATCTGGACAGGTGGTCACCCCTCCACTTT. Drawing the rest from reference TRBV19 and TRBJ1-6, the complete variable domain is DGGITQSPKYLFRKEGQNVTLSCEQNLNHDAMYWYRQDPGQGLRLIYYSQIVNDFQKGDIAEGYSVSREKKESFPLTVTSAQKNPTAFYLCASSIDLDRWSPLHFGNGTRLTVT.

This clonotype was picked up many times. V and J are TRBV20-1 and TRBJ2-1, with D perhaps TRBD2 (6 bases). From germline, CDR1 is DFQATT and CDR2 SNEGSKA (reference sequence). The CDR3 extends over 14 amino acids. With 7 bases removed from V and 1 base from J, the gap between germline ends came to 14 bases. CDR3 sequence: CSVRDLGSYNEQFF. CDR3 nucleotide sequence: TGCAGTGTGCGGGATCTCGGGTCCTACAATGAGCAGTTCTTC.

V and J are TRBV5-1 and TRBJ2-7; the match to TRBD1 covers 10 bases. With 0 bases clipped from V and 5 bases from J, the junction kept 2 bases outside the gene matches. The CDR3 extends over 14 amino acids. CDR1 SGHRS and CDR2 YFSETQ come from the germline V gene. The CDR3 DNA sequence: TGCGCCAGCAGCTTGGGACAGGGGGCCCACGAGCAGTACTTC. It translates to CASSLGQGAHEQYF.